The clone carrying this TCR beta chain showed up just a few times. The V end was cut by 7 bases, the J end by 5 bases, with 18 bases between. The CDR3 loop spans 15 amino acids. CDR1 is SGHAT, CDR2 FQNNGV, per germline. Naive CD8 T cell sorting was performed on the CD8+CD4-CCR7+CD45RA+ phenotype. This sample was taken from a study of molecular identifiers for immune sequencing clone quantification. TCRdb fed the PCR reads into MiXCR, producing one record per CDR3 protein. This table has around 300,000 distinct CDR3 sequences, over 20% appearing once. The sequenced sample consisted of naive CD8+ T cells from blood, with Jurkat cell RNA spiked in. Described subset: FACS-sorted CD8+CD4-CCR7+CD45RA+ naive T cells. This sequence joins TRBV11-2 and TRBJ2-1, with D tentatively TRBD2 (5 bases). The clonotype was recovered from a human donor in good health. Some libraries in this study had Jurkat cell RNA spiked in. This CDR3 is CASKLPSGGNNEQFF. The DNA for the CDR3 is TGTGCCAGCAAGCTACCCAGCGGCGGAAACAATGAGCAGTTCTTC.